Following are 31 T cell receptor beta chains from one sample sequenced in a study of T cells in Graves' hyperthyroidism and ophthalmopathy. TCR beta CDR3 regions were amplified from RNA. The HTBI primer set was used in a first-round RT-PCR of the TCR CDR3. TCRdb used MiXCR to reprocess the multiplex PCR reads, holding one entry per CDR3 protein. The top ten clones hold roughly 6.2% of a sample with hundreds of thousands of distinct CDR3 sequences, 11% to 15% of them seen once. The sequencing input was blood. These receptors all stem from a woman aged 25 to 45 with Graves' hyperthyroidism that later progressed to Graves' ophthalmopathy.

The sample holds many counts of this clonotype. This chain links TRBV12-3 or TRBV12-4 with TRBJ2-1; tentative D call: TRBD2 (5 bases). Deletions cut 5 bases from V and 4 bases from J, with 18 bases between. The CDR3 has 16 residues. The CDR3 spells CASSPRSRELYNEQFF. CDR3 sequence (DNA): TGTGCCAGCAGTCCCCGGTCGAGGGAACTGTACAATGAGCAGTTCTTC.

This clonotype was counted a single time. Here the CDR3 DNA reads TGCAGTGCTAGAGATCAAGGGGGGCTTGCCTACTCCTACAATGAGCAGTTCTTC. Encoded protein: CSARDQGGLAYSYNEQFF. The chain joins TRBV20-1 to TRBJ2-1; D possibly matches TRBD1 or TRBD2 (6 bases each). V dropped 0 bases and J dropped 0 bases, with 18 bases sitting between them. This CDR3 is 18 amino acids long. Per the germline V gene, CDR1 is DFQATT and CDR2 is SNEGSKA (reference sequence).

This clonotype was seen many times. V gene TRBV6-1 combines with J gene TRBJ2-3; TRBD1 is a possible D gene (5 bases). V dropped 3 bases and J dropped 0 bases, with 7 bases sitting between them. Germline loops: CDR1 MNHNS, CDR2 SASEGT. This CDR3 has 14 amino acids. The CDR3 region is CASSEAGSTDTQYF. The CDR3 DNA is TGTGCCAGCAGTGAGGCAGGGAGCACAGATACGCAGTATTTT.

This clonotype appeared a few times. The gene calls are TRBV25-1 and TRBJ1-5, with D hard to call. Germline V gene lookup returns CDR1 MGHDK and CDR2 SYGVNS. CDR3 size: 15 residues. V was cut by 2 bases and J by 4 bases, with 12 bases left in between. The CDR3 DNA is TGTGCCAGCAGTGAAGGTTTAAAGGGTAATCAGCCCCAGCATTTT. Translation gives CASSEGLKGNQPQHF.

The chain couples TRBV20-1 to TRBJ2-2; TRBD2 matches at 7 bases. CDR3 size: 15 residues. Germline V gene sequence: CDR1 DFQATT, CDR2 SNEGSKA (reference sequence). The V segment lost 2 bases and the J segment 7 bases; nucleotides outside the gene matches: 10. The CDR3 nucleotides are TGCAGTGCTAGATGGGGGAGGGCTGTCGGCGGGGAGCTGTTTTTT. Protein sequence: CSARWGRAVGGELFF.

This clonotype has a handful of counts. The chain's CDR3 is CASRPPGPLPLHF. The CDR3 DNA sequence: TGTGCCAGCAGACCTCCGGGCCCCCTTCCCCTCCACTTT. The chain employs TRBV27 and TRBJ1-6, with D hard to call. Trimming left V 6 bases short and J 13 bases short, with 16 bases between. The CDR3 extends over 13 amino acids. Germline V lookup: CDR1 MNHEY, CDR2 SMNVEV (reference sequence).

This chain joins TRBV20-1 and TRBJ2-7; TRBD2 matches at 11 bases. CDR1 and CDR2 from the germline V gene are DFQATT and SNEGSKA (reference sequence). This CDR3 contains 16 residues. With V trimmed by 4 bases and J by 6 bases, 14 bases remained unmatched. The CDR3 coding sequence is TGCAGTGCTAACCCCATCCTGCCCGGGACTAGCGGCGAGCAGTACTTC. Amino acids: CSANPILPGTSGEQYF.

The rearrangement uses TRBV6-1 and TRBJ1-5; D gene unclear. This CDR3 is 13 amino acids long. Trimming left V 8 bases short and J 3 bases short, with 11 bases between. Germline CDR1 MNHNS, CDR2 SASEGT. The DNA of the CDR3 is TGTGCCAGCGGACCCACCCCCAATCAGCCCCAGCATTTT. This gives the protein CASGPTPNQPQHF.

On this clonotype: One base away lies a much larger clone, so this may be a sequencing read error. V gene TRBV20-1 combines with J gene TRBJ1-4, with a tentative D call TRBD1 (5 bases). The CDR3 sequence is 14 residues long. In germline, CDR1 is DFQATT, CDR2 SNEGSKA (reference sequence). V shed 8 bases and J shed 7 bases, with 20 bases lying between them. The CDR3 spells CSWAQGFGSEKLFF. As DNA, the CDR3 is TGCAGTTGGGCTCAGGGATTCGGGAGTGAAAAACTGTTTTTT.

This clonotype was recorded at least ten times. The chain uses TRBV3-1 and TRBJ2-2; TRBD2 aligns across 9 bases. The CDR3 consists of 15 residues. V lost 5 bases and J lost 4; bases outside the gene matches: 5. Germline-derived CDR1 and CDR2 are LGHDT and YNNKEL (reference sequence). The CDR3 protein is CASSSASGVTGELFF. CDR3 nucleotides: TGTGCCAGCAGCAGCGCTAGCGGGGTCACCGGGGAGCTGTTTTTT.

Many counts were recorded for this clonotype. The CDR3 loop reads CASSLARGAPYEQYF. The CDR3 DNA reads as TGCGCCAGCAGCTTGGCCCGGGGGGCCCCCTACGAGCAGTACTTC. J is TRBJ2-7 and V is TRBV5-1; D is perhaps TRBD2 (7 bases). With 0 bases removed from V and 2 bases from J, the gap between germline ends came to 12 bases. The germline gives CDR1 SGHRS, CDR2 YFSETQ. This CDR3 spans 15 amino acids.

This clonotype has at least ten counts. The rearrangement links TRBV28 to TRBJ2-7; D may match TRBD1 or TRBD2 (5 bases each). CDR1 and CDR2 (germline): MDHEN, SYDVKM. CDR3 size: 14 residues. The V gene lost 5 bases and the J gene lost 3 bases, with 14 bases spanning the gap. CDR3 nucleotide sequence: TGTGCCAGCAGTCCAACCGGGACCCACTACGAGCAGTACTTC. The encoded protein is CASSPTGTHYEQYF.

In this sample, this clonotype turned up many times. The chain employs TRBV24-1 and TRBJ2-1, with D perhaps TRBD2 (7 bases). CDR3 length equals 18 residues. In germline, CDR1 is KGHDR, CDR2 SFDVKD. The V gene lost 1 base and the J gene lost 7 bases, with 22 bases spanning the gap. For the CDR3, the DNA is TGTGCCACCAGTGATTTCTCTGCGGGGGACAAGGATAGGAATGAGCAGTTCTTC. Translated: CATSDFSAGDKDRNEQFF.

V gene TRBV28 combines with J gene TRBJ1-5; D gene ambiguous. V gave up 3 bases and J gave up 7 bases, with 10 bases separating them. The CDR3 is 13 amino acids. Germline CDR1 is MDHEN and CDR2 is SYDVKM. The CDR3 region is CASSFARSQPQHF. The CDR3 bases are TGTGCCAGCAGTTTCGCACGGAGCCAGCCCCAGCATTTT.

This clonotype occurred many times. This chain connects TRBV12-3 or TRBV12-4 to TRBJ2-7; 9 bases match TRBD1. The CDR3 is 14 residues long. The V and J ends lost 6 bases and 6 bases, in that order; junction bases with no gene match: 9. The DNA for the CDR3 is TGTGCCAGCAGACCAACGGGACAGGGATCCGAGCAGTACTTC. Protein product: CASRPTGQGSEQYF.

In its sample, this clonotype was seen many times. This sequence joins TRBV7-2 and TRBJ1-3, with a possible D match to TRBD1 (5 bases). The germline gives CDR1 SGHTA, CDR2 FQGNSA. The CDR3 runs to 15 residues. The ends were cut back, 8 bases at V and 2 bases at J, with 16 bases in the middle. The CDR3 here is CASVLGGGTGNTIYF. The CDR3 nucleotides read TGTGCCAGCGTCCTGGGGGGGGGGACTGGAAACACCATATATTTT.

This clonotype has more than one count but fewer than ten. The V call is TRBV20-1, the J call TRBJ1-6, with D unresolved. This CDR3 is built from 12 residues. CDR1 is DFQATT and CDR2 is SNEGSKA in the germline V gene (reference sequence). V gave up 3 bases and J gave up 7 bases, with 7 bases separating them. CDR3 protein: CSASLGNSPLHF. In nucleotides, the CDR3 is TGCAGTGCTAGCCTGGGGAATTCACCCCTCCACTTT.

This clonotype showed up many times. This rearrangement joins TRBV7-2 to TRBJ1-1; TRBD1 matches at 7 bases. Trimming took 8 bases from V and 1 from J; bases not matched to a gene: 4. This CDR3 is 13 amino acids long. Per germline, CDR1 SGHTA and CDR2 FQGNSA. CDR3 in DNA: TGTGCCAGCTTAGGGACAGCGAACACTGAAGCTTTCTTT. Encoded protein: CASLGTANTEAFF.

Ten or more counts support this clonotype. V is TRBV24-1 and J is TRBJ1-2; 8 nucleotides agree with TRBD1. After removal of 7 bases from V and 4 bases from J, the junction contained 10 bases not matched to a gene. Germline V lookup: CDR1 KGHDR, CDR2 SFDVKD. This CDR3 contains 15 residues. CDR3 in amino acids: CATSQRTGRGYGYTF. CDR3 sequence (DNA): TGTGCCACCAGCCAACGGACAGGGAGAGGCTATGGCTACACCTTC.

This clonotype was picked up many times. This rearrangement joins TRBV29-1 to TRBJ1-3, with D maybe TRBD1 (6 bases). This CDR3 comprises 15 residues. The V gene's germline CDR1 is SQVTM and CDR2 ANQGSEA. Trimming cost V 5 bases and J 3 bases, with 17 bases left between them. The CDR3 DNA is TGCAGCGTTAGTACAGGGAGCCGAGTTGGAAACACCATATATTTT. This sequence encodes CSVSTGSRVGNTIYF.

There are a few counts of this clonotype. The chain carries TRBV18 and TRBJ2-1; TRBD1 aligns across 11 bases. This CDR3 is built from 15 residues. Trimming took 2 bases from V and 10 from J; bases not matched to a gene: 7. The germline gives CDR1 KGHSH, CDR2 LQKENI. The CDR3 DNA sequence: TGTGCCAGCTCACCATTAGGACAGGGGGCAAGGGAGCAGTTCTTC. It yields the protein CASSPLGQGAREQFF. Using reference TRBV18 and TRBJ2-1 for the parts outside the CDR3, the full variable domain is NAGVMQNPRHLVRRRGQEARLRCSPMKGHSHVYWYRQLPEEGLKFMVYLQKENIIDESGMPKERFSAEFPKEGPSILRIQQVVRGDSAAYFCASSPLGQGAREQFFGPGTRLTVL.

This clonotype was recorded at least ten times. DNA of the CDR3: TGTGCCAGCAGTGTCCGCCGCTCTGGGGCCAACGTCCTGACTTTC. Encoded protein: CASSVRRSGANVLTF. The chain combines TRBV2 with TRBJ2-6; D remains ambiguous. Trimming shortened V by 4 bases and J by 0 bases, and 7 bases separated the two germline ends. The germline CDR1 and CDR2 sequences are SNHLY and FYNNEI. This CDR3 region has 15 residues.

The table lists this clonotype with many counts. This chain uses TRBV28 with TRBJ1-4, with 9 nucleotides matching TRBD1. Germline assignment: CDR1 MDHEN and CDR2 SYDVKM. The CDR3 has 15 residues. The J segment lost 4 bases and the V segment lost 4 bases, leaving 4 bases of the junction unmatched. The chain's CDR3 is CASSSGTGNNEKLFF. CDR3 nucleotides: TGTGCCAGCAGTTCCGGGACAGGGAATAATGAAAAACTGTTTTTT.

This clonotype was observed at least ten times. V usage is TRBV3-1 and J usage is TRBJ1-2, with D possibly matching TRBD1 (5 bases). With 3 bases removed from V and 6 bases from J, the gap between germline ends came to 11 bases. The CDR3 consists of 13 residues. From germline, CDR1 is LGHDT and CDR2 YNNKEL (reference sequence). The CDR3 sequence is CASSQGPRNGYTF. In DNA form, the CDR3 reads TGTGCCAGCAGCCAGGGACCCCGTAATGGCTACACCTTC.

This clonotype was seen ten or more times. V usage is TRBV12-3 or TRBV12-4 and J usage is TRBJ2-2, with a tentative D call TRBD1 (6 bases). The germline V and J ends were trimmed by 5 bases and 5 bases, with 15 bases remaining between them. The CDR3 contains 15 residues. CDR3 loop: CASSPQGGSTGELFF. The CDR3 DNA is TGTGCCAGCAGTCCACAGGGTGGTAGTACCGGGGAGCTGTTTTTT.

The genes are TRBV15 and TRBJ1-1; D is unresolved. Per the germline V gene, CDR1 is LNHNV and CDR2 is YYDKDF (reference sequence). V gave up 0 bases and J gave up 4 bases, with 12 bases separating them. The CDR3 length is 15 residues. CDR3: CATSRDSSGATEAFF. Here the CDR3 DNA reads TGTGCCACCAGCAGAGATAGTTCAGGTGCCACTGAAGCTTTCTTT.

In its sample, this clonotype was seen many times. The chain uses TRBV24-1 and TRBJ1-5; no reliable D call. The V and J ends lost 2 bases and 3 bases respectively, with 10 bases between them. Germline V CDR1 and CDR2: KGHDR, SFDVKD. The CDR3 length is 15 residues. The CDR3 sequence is CATSDSQRINQPQHF. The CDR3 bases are TGTGCCACCAGTGATTCACAGCGGATCAATCAGCCCCAGCATTTT.

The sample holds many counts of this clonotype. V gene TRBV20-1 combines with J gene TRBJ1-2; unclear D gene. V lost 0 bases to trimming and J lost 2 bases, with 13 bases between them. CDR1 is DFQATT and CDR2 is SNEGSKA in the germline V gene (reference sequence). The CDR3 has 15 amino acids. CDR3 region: CSARDPSGPNYGYTF. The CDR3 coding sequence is TGCAGTGCTAGAGATCCTTCAGGTCCGAACTATGGCTACACCTTC.

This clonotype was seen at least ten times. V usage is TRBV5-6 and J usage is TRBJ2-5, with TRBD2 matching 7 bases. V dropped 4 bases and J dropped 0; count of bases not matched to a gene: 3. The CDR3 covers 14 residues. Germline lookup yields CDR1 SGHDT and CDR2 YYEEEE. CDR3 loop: CASSRAGYQETQYF. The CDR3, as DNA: TGTGCCAGCAGCCGAGCGGGGTACCAAGAGACCCAGTACTTC.

The CDR3 region is CASSGTQETQYF. CDR3 nucleotide sequence: TGTGCCAGCAGCGGTACCCAAGAGACCCAGTACTTC. The genes are TRBV9 and TRBJ2-5; no firm D call. Trimming took off 3 bases at V and 1 base at J, with 4 bases between the two ends. The CDR3 totals 12 residues. CDR1 is SGDLS, CDR2 YYNGEE, per germline.

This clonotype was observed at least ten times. The CDR3 here is CAWKGQPNYGYTF. CDR3 sequence (DNA): TGTGCCTGGAAGGGACAGCCTAACTATGGCTACACCTTC. This rearrangement joins TRBV30 to TRBJ1-2; TRBD1 aligns across 7 bases. This CDR3 region has 13 residues. V lost 4 bases, J lost 0 bases, and 2 bases stayed unmatched. Germline lookup yields CDR1 GTSNPN and CDR2 SVGIG (reference sequence). Full variable domain (rest looked up from reference TRBV30 and TRBJ1-2): SQTIHQWPATLVQPVGSPLSLECTVEGTSNPNLYWYRQAAGRGLQLLFYSVGIGQISSEVPQNLSASRPQDRQFILSSKKLLLSDSGFYLCAWKGQPNYGYTFGSGTRLTVV.